Described below is a single T cell receptor beta chain sequence and its context. Trimming pared 3 bases from V and 2 bases from J, leaving 15 bases between. Germline assignment: CDR1 SGHDT and CDR2 YYEEEE. The CDR3 length is 15 residues. Treatment noted: roughly 18 received Ad26.COV2.S at low or high dose, single or two shots; 5 received placebo; per-sample allocation not given. Specimen acquisition occurred on day 63 following the initial vaccine or placebo injection. This sample is drawn from a study of Ad26.COV2.S vaccination and SARS-CoV-2 variants. Sequencing used immunoSEQ multiplex PCR; TCRdb keeps in-frame clones, though not all of them. The repertoire holds 350,000 to 450,000 clones, with about 83% as singletons.

The sequence was obtained from a person between 18 and 65 years old who received the Ad26.COV2.S COVID-19 vaccine or a placebo. The sequenced sample was peripheral blood, obtained in a trial of Ad26.COV2.S vaccine versus placebo. This chain joins TRBV5-6 and TRBJ2-7; D gene uncertain. In DNA form, the CDR3 reads TGTGCCAGCAGCTACGCCGGGTCTCCTACCTACGAGCAGTACTTC. Amino acid sequence: CASSYAGSPTYEQYF.